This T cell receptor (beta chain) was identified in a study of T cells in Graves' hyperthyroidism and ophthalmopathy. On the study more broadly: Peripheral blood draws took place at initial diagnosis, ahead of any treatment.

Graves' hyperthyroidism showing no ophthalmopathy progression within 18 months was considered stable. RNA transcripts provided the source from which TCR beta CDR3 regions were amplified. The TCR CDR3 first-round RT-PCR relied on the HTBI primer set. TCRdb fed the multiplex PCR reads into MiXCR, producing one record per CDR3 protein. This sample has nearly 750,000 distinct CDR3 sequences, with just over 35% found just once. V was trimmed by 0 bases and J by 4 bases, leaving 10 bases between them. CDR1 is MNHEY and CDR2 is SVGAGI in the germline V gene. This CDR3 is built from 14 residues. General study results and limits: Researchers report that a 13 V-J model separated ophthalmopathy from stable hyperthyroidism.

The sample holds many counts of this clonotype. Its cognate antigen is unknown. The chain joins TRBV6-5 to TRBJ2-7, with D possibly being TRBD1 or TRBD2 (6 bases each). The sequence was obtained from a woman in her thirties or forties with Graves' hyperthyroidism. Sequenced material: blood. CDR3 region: CASSYSRGRYEQYF. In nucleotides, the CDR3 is TGTGCCAGCAGTTACTCTCGGGGGCGGTACGAGCAGTACTTC.